This TCR beta chain was sequenced during a study of T-cell reconstitution after alpha-beta-depleted transplantation in children. The study, taken as a whole, reports: About two months after transplant, alpha-beta T cells reportedly came from several hundred expanded graft clones.

Unique molecular identifiers were incorporated during preparation of the TCRbeta library. One entry per CDR3 protein, called by TCRdb with MiXCR from the PCR reads. The table shows hundreds of thousands of distinct CDR3 sequences, with around 12% occurring only once. This clonotype was seen ten or more times. Its antigen is not known. Germline V gives CDR1 SQVTM, CDR2 ANQGSEA. The J segment lost 4 bases and the V segment lost 5 bases, leaving 3 bases of the junction unmatched. The CDR3 consists of 13 residues. The specimen was PBMCs, collected before TCRalphabeta/CD19-depleted stem cell transplant. The receptor's source is a girl aged 2 to 10 with congenital amegakaryocytic thrombocytopenia, due to receive a stem cell transplant. This chain uses TRBV29-1 with TRBJ2-3; 10 nucleotides align to TRBD2. The CDR3 DNA follows: TGCAGCGTTAGCGGGAGGGCCGCAGATACGCAGTATTTT. This sequence encodes CSVSGRAADTQYF.